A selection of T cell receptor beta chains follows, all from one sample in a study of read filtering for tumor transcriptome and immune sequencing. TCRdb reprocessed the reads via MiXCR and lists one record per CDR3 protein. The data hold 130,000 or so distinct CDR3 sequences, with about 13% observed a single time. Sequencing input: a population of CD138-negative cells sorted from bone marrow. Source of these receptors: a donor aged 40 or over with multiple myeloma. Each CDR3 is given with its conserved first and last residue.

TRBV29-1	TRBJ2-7	CSVEDRKGGYEQYF
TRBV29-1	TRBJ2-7	CSVLDRGAYEQYF
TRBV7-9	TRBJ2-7	CASSGPRGHSTYEQYF
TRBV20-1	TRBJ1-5	CSASGTADQPQHF
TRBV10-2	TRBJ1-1	CASSVAFMNTEAFF
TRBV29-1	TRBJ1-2	CSAPVQGSNYGYTF
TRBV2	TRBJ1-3	CASSEDRSSGNTIYF
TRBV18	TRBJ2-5	CASSQTYRVEETQYF
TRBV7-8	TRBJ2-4	CASSLVSGGDIQYF
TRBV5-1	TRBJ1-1	CASSLFGDQMNTEAFF
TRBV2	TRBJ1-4	CASRRRGGNEKLFF
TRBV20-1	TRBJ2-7	CSARGWAEGYEQYF
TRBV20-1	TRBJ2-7	CSAREDRGQSYEQYF
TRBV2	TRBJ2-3	CARRAFSTDTQYF
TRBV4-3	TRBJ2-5	CASSQGRQETQYF
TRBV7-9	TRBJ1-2	CASSLDVNGYTF
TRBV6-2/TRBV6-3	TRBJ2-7	CASSYRGLKQYF
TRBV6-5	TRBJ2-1	CASSSTGHEQFF
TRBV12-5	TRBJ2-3	CASGKGLAGQDTQYF
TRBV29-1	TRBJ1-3	CSVQWVQSYSGNTIYF
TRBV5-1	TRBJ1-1	CASSKGDRMNTEAFF
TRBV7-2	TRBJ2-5	CASSPGTTSQETQYF
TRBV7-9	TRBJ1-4	CASSRRQGTNEKLFF
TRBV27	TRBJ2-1	CASSWRGDEQFF
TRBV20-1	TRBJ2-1	CSAQIGPLYNEQFF
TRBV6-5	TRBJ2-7	CASRQVVGGGSGYEQYF
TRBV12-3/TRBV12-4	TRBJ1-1	CASSPGTPNTEAFF
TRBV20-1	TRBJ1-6	CSARDREEGSYNSPLHF
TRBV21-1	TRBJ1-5	CASSKGKGFSTPVDQSQHF
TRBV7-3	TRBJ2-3	CASSLKPWAGGPSSTDTQYF
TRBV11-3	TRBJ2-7	CASGLWTDEQYF
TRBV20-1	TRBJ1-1	CSAPRDRGPWNTEAFF
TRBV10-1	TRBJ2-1	CASSELLAGSNEQFF
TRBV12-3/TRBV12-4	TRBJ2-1	CASSLTPSRAGARNEQFF
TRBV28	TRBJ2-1	CASSLGGDTLNEQFF
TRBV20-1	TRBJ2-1	CSAILLSGRTNEQFF
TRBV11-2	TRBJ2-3	CASSLRRPEVVRSDTQYF
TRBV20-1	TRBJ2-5	CSARDIGQTGRTQYF
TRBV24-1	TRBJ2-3	CATSGQGVGDTQYF
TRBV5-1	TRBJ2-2	CASSLSYTGELFF
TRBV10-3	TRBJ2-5	CATGQEETQYF
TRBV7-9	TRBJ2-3	CASSSPRDTQYF
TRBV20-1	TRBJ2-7	CSARARAGVRQYF
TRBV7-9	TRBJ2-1	CASSLYRTSGLYNEQFF
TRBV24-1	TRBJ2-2	CATSDLDRDTGELFF
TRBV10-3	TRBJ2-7	CAISDGANEQYF
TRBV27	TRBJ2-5	CATRLAANVETQYF
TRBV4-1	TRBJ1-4	CASSQARLEKLFF
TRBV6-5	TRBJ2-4	CASSYPGQTAKNIQYF
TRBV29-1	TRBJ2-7	CSVERQGGYEQYF
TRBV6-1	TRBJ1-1	CASSARLPEAFF
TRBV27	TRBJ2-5	CASSLGGGPLRQETQYF
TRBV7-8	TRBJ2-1	CASSTIAYGSSYNEQFF
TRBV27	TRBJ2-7	CASSPMSGRVYEQYF
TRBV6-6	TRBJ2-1	CASSYSTSGSGNEQFF